This T cell receptor beta chain was documented in a study of blood T cell repertoires in COVID-19. TCRdb keeps only in-frame clones here, not all; method: immunoSEQ multiplex PCR. Counted here are some 230,000 clones, 85% to 90% occurring once; the ten biggest clones make up about 3.3%. Participant-reported clinical history was the basis for cohort assignment. The source is a woman aged 18 to 35 in a cohort exposed to, infected with or recovered from COVID-19 (not recorded which). Sequencing was performed on PBMCs or T cells enriched from blood (not recorded which).

CDR3 DNA: TGTGCCAGCAGGATGGACAGCCCTGAAGCTTTCTTT. Its translation is CASRMDSPEAFF. V gene TRBV6-5 combines with J gene TRBJ1-1; D perhaps matches TRBD1 (6 bases). The CDR3 has 12 residues. With 6 bases removed from V and 6 bases from J, the gap between germline ends came to 11 bases. From germline, CDR1 is MNHEY and CDR2 SVGAGI.